The 16 T cell receptor beta chains below come from one sample, sequenced in a study of cytomegalovirus exposure and HLA in healthy donors. Primers: 60 Vbeta forward and 13 Jbeta reverse. Using immunoSEQ multiplex PCR, the repertoire was profiled, and TCRdb retains in-frame clones only, with some absent. This sample has 150,000 to 200,000 clones, with around 80% found just once. The sample taken for sequencing was PBMCs. The receptors were gathered from a woman aged 25 to 39 in good health and CMV-seropositive.

The chain uses TRBV7-2 and TRBJ1-3, with TRBD1 identical over 10 bases. Germline values: CDR1 SGHTA, CDR2 FQGNSA. With V trimmed by 5 bases and J by 0 bases, 7 bases remained unmatched. The length of the CDR3 is 17 residues. CDR3 sequence reads: CASSPKTGGISGNTIYF. The CDR3 region has the DNA TGTGCCAGCAGCCCTAAGACAGGGGGCATCTCTGGAAACACCATATATTTT. Full variable domain (rest looked up from reference TRBV7-2 and TRBJ1-3): GAGVSQSPSNKVTEKGKDVELRCDPISGHTALYWYRQSLGQGLEFLIYFQGNSAPDKSGLPSDRFSAERTGGSVSTLTIQRTQQEDSAVYLCASSPKTGGISGNTIYFGEGSWLTVV.

The gene calls are TRBV10-3 and TRBJ2-7, with 13 bases lining up with TRBD2. From germline, CDR1 is ENHRY and CDR2 SYGVKD. V shed 5 bases and J 6 bases; nucleotides not matched to a gene: 10. The CDR3 is 16 residues long. The CDR3 region has the DNA TGTGCCATCAGTCAAGGGACTAGCGGGGCCCTGAGCGAGCAGTACTTC. The encoded protein is CAISQGTSGALSEQYF.

This rearrangement joins TRBV10-3 to TRBJ1-1, with 7 bases that match TRBD1. In germline, CDR1 is ENHRY, CDR2 SYGVKD. This CDR3 region has 15 residues. After removal of 4 bases from V and 6 bases from J, the junction contained 11 bases not matched to a gene. As DNA, the CDR3 is TGTGCCATCAGTGCTCCCTCCCGGGACAGCCCTGAAGCTTTCTTT. Amino acids: CAISAPSRDSPEAFF.

The chain combines TRBV10-3 with TRBJ1-2; D is unresolved. CDR1 is ENHRY and CDR2 is SYGVKD in the germline V gene. The CDR3 loop spans 15 amino acids. Trimming took 0 bases from V and 2 from J, leaving 10 bases between them. The CDR3 DNA follows: TGTGCCATCAGTGAGTCTGGGCAGAGAAACTATGGCTACACCTTC. It yields the protein CAISESGQRNYGYTF.

The rearrangement uses TRBV7-2 and TRBJ2-2; a weak D match, TRBD2 (6 bases). This CDR3 spans 16 amino acids. From germline, CDR1 is SGHTA and CDR2 FQGNSA. The V and J ends lost 1 base and 4 bases respectively, with 13 bases between them. The CDR3: CASSLVGGLGTGELFF. The CDR3 nucleotides read TGTGCCAGCAGCTTAGTAGGAGGGTTGGGCACCGGGGAGCTGTTTTTT.

The chain employs TRBV5-1 and TRBJ2-1; 11 positions agree with TRBD2. This CDR3 region has 15 residues. After removal of 3 bases from V and 7 bases from J, the junction contained 6 bases not matched to a gene. Germline lookup yields CDR1 SGHRS and CDR2 YFSETQ. The DNA of the CDR3 is TGCGCCAGCAGCTCGTTAGCGGGAGGGCCTAATGAGCAGTTCTTC. The encoded protein is CASSSLAGGPNEQFF. Based on the CDR3 plus reference TRBV5-1 and TRBJ2-1, the full variable domain is KAGVTQTPRYLIKTRGQQVTLSCSPISGHRSVSWYQQTPGQGLQFLFEYFSETQRNKGNFPGRFSGRQFSNSRSEMNVSTLELGDSALYLCASSSLAGGPNEQFFGPGTRLTVL.

As to this clone: Mismatch with germline at one junction end may stem from a read error. The chain combines TRBV6-1 with TRBJ2-6; TRBD1 is a possible D gene (6 bases). The CDR3 length is 18 residues. From germline, CDR1 is MNHNS and CDR2 SASEGT. CDR3 sequence: CASSEARDTYSEANVLTF. For the CDR3, the DNA is TGTGCCAGCAGTGAAGCCCGGGACACTTACTCTGAGGCCAACGTCCTGACTTTC.

This clone was observed a single time. The chain carries TRBV7-6 and TRBJ2-3; 13 nucleotides line up with TRBD2. Germline trimming cut 4 bases from V and 3 bases from J; bases unmatched to any gene: 13. Germline V CDR1 and CDR2: SGHVS, FNYEAQ. The CDR3 runs to 19 residues. The DNA for the CDR3 is TGTGCCAGCAGCTCACTGGGGACTAGCGGGACCCCGGATACAGATACGCAGTATTTT. It translates to CASSSLGTSGTPDTDTQYF.

This chain connects TRBV19 to TRBJ1-2; D unclear. The CDR3 is made up of 13 amino acids. The V end lost 3 bases, the J end lost 7 bases, and 12 bases lay between the germline ends. CDR1 LNHDA and CDR2 SQIVND come from the germline V gene (reference sequence). The CDR3 loop reads CASSITGMVGYTF. CDR3 in DNA: TGTGCCAGTAGTATCACGGGTATGGTTGGCTACACCTTC.

The chain is built from TRBV30 and TRBJ1-1; 7 bases line up with TRBD1. The CDR3 has 15 residues. Germline trimming cut 0 bases from V and 5 bases from J; bases unmatched to any gene: 9. Germline V gene sequence: CDR1 GTSNPN, CDR2 SVGIG (reference sequence). The CDR3 nucleotides read TGTGCCTGGAGTGTAGTAAAGGGGGCGAGTACTGAAGCTTTCTTT. It specifies CAWSVVKGASTEAFF. The full variable domain, completed using reference TRBV30 and TRBJ1-1, is SQTIHQWPATLVQPVGSPLSLECTVEGTSNPNLYWYRQAAGRGLQLLFYSVGIGQISSEVPQNLSASRPQDRQFILSSKKLLLSDSGFYLCAWSVVKGASTEAFFGQGTRLTVV.

V is TRBV7-2 and J is TRBJ1-2; TRBD1 might be the D (5 bases). The CDR3 is made up of 12 amino acids. The germline CDR1 and CDR2 sequences are SGHTA and FQGNSA. V was clipped by 5 bases and J by 6 bases, with 10 bases between them. The CDR3: CASSLRTNGYTF. The CDR3 DNA sequence: TGTGCCAGCAGCCTAAGGACAAATGGCTACACCTTC.

The gene calls are TRBV10-3 and TRBJ2-3; D not certain. The germline V and J ends were trimmed by 10 bases and 6 bases, with 11 bases remaining between them. Germline V gene lookup returns CDR1 ENHRY and CDR2 SYGVKD. The CDR3 consists of 11 residues. In DNA form, the CDR3 reads TGTGCCAGCCTGTCCAGGGATACGCAGTATTTT. Translation: CASLSRDTQYF.

V is TRBV28 and J is TRBJ1-3, with TRBD1 identical over 8 bases. The V gene's germline CDR1 is MDHEN and CDR2 SYDVKM. J was trimmed by 0 bases and V by 5 bases; bases with no gene match: 3. The CDR3 has 15 residues. The CDR3 region is CASSADRGSGNTIYF. The CDR3 DNA reads TGTGCCAGCAGTGCTGACAGGGGCTCTGGAAACACCATATATTTT.

The chain recombines TRBV7-9 with TRBJ2-1; the D gene is possibly TRBD1 (5 bases). CDR3 length: 16 residues. V was clipped by 6 bases and J by 0 bases, with 15 bases between them. Germline CDR1 reads SEHNR; CDR2 reads FQNEAQ (reference sequence). The chain's CDR3 is CASSRDRLDSYNEQFF. The CDR3, as DNA: TGTGCCAGCAGTCGCGACAGATTAGACTCCTACAATGAGCAGTTCTTC.

This chain connects TRBV10-3 to TRBJ2-1; 7 bases fit TRBD2. Germline V CDR1 and CDR2: ENHRY, SYGVKD. J gave up 2 bases and V 5 bases, and 6 bases lay outside the gene matches. This CDR3 is 15 amino acids long. The CDR3 DNA reads TGTGCCATCAGTTCAAGCGGGAACCCCTACAATGAGCAGTTCTTC. Its translation: CAISSSGNPYNEQFF.

This chain joins TRBV10-3 and TRBJ1-2; D is undetermined. Germline lookup yields CDR1 ENHRY and CDR2 SYGVKD. V was shortened by 0 bases and J by 4 bases, with 9 bases between the two germline ends. The CDR3 loop spans 14 amino acids. The CDR3 reads CAISESSSVYGYTF. In nucleotides, the CDR3 is TGTGCCATCAGTGAGTCGTCGTCAGTCTATGGCTACACCTTC.